This TCR beta chain originates from a study of neurological immune-mediated disorders. Study information: Of the approximately 35 patients with multiple sclerosis, 31 had relapsing-remitting MS, whereas the remaining 3 had secondary progressive MS.

CDR1 DFQATT and CDR2 SNEGSKA come from the germline V gene (reference sequence). The germline V and J ends were trimmed by 2 bases and 0 bases, with 11 bases remaining between them. The CDR3 totals 14 residues. Findings and caveats of the study: The level of TCR clonal expansion was highest in patients with HTLV-1-associated myelopathy and lowest in multiple sclerosis, where it fell below the level seen in healthy controls. Phylogenetic grouping assigned the repertoires of 18 of 34 multiple sclerosis patients to a single related-CDR3 cluster, which may represent a signature.

The authors produced cDNA by 5'RACE using 10-nucleotide random UMIs. A single record per CDR3 protein comes from TCRdb applying MiXCR to the 5' RACE reads. The sample has around 66,000 distinct CDR3 sequences; 4.5% to 5.5% are singletons. For this clonotype: Its antigen remains unidentified.

This TCR was recovered from an older woman with multiple sclerosis. The specimen was PBMCs. The chain is built from TRBV20-1 and TRBJ2-7; TRBD2 is a possible D gene (6 bases). The DNA of the CDR3 is TGCAGTGCTAGATGGTGCGGGAACTCCTACGAGCAGTACTTC. It specifies CSARWCGNSYEQYF.